This passage covers 13 T cell receptor beta chains from one sample sequenced in a study of shared clonotypes between healthy human individuals. Data came from immunoSEQ multiplex PCR; TCRdb stores just in-frame clones and leaves some out. The data hold some 1 million clones, with 65% to 80% observed a single time. The specimen was memory CD4+ T cells sorted from blood. As to subset: CD45RA-negative fraction. Receptors originate from a man younger than 35 in good health.

The chain combines TRBV7-2 with TRBJ1-1; a weak D match, TRBD1 (6 bases). V was pared by 3 bases and J by 1 base, with 21 bases between. The CDR3 consists of 18 residues. CDR1 and CDR2 from the germline V gene are SGHTA and FQGNSA. The CDR3 is CASSFRGQTVGSNTEAFF. The DNA for the CDR3 is TGTGCCAGCAGCTTCCGAGGACAGACGGTGGGCTCGAACACTGAAGCTTTCTTT.

The chain couples TRBV18 to TRBJ1-1, with D possibly TRBD1 on 6 matching bases. Germline V gene data show CDR1 as KGHSH and CDR2 as LQKENI. V lost 4 bases and J 1 base, leaving 13 bases between the germline ends. The CDR3 loop spans 15 amino acids. CDR3 sequence reads: CASSLTKDRNTEAFF. For the CDR3, the DNA is TGTGCCAGCTCACTAACCAAGGACAGGAACACTGAAGCTTTCTTT.

This clone was observed a single time. The chain combines TRBV27 with TRBJ1-5; D call uncertain. The CDR3 extends over 15 amino acids. The V gene's germline CDR1 is MNHEY and CDR2 SMNVEV (reference sequence). V was shortened by 3 bases and J by 0 bases, with 9 bases between the two germline ends. This CDR3 is CASSFSSNSNQPQHF. The CDR3 nucleotides are TGTGCCAGCAGTTTCTCGAGCAATAGCAATCAGCCCCAGCATTTT.

This clone was observed a few times. Here the CDR3 DNA reads TGCAGCGTTGGACCGGGACAGACTTTACAAGAGACCCAGTACTTC. The encoded protein is CSVGPGQTLQETQYF. V gene TRBV29-1 combines with J gene TRBJ2-5, with TRBD1 matching 7 bases. CDR3 length equals 15 residues. The V and J ends lost 4 bases and 2 bases, in that order; junction bases with no gene match: 10. Per germline, CDR1 SQVTM and CDR2 ANQGSEA.

V and J are TRBV19 and TRBJ1-5; no firm D call. Per germline, CDR1 LNHDA and CDR2 SQIVND (reference sequence). The V gene lost 4 bases and the J gene lost 1 base, with 17 bases spanning the gap. This CDR3 has 17 residues. The CDR3 is CASSTHNPGGSNQPQHF. CDR3 in DNA: TGTGCCAGTAGTACCCACAATCCTGGAGGGAGCAATCAGCCCCAGCATTTT.

Concerning this clone itself: A much larger clone is a single base away; this may be a read error. This chain uses TRBV6-1 with TRBJ1-2; D is perhaps TRBD1 (5 bases). There are 12 residues in the CDR3. Germline V lookup: CDR1 MNHNS, CDR2 SASEGT. Trimming cost V 5 bases and J 3 bases, with 7 bases left between them. The CDR3 is CASSLTDYGYTF. The CDR3 DNA sequence: TGTGCCAGCAGTTTGACAGACTATGGCTACACCTTC.

The table lists this clone with a count of one. The chain uses TRBV19 and TRBJ2-1; D is possibly TRBD1 or TRBD2 (6 bases each). V shed 9 bases and J shed 1 base, with 13 bases lying between them. The germline gives CDR1 LNHDA, CDR2 SQIVND (reference sequence). CDR3 length: 14 amino acids. The CDR3 here is CASTKGGSYNEQFF. The CDR3 bases are TGTGCCAGCACCAAGGGGGGATCCTACAATGAGCAGTTCTTC.

V and J are TRBV6-5 and TRBJ1-2, with D maybe TRBD1 (5 bases). Looked up from germline, CDR1 is MNHEY and CDR2 is SVGAGI. Trimming removed 6 bases at V and 7 bases at J, with 15 bases between. The CDR3 is 13 amino acids. CDR3 DNA: TGTGCCAGCAGCCCTCGGGGGTTTGGTGGCTACACCTTC. As protein: CASSPRGFGGYTF.

This clone has just a few counts. This rearrangement joins TRBV5-5 to TRBJ2-5; no definite D call. Trimming left V 2 bases short and J 9 bases short, with 8 bases between. The germline V gene has CDR1 SGHKS and CDR2 YYEKEE (reference sequence). This CDR3 has 11 amino acids. DNA for the CDR3: TGTGCCAGCAGCTTTAGGGCATCCCAGTACTTC. Its translation is CASSFRASQYF. Full variable domain (outside the CDR3, taken from reference TRBV5-5 and TRBJ2-5): DAGVTQSPTHLIKTRGQQVTLRCSPISGHKSVSWYQQVLGQGPQFIFQYYEKEERGRGNFPDRFSARQFPNYSSELNVNALLLGDSALYLCASSFRASQYFGPGTRLLVL.

This chain links TRBV28 with TRBJ2-7, with a weak D call TRBD2 (6 bases). Germline CDR1 is MDHEN and CDR2 is SYDVKM. Trimming cost V 9 bases and J 2 bases, with 14 bases left between them. The CDR3 is made up of 13 amino acids. The DNA for the CDR3 is TGTGCCAGTACCGGGACTCAAGCCTACGAGCAGTACTTC. This gives the protein CASTGTQAYEQYF. Full variable domain (remainder filled in from reference TRBV28 and TRBJ2-7): DVKVTQSSRYLVKRTGEKVFLECVQDMDHENMFWYRQDPGLGLRLIYFSYDVKMKEKGDIPEGYSVSREKKERFSLILESASTNQTSMYLCASTGTQAYEQYFGPGTRLTVT.

This clone was seen a handful of times. This chain joins TRBV2 and TRBJ2-3; TRBD2 matches 12 bases. CDR1 is SNHLY and CDR2 is FYNNEI in the germline V gene. CDR3 size: 15 residues. Unmatched junction bases numbered 6, after V lost 5 bases and J lost 6 bases. The CDR3: CASSLAGGPRDTQYF. CDR3 nucleotide sequence: TGTGCCAGCAGTCTAGCGGGGGGGCCGAGGGATACGCAGTATTTT. The full variable domain, its missing parts supplied by reference TRBV2 and TRBJ2-3, is EPEVTQTPSHQVTQMGQEVILRCVPISNHLYFYWYRQILGQKVEFLVSFYNNEISEKSEIFDDQFSVERPDGSNFTLKIRSTKLEDSAMYFCASSLAGGPRDTQYFGPGTRLTVL.

This chain connects TRBV7-9 to TRBJ1-5; TRBD1 matches at 8 bases. This CDR3 has 16 amino acids. The junction had 10 bases not matched to a gene; V was cut back by 3 bases and J by 6 bases. Germline lookup yields CDR1 SEHNR and CDR2 FQNEAQ (reference sequence). The DNA for the CDR3 is TGTGCCAGCAGCTTTGGAGACAGGGGTTGGGGTCAGCCCCAGCATTTT. It is translated as CASSFGDRGWGQPQHF.

This sequence joins TRBV5-4 and TRBJ2-1; 13 bases are a match to TRBD2. The germline V gene has CDR1 SGHNT and CDR2 YYREEE (reference sequence). There are 16 residues in the CDR3. The V segment lost 0 bases and the J segment 4 bases; nucleotides outside the gene matches: 1. CDR3 amino acids: CASSLGLAGGYNEQFF. The CDR3 region has the DNA TGTGCCAGCAGCTTGGGACTAGCGGGGGGATACAATGAGCAGTTCTTC. Full variable domain (missing parts from reference TRBV5-4 and TRBJ2-1): ETGVTQSPTHLIKTRGQQVTLRCSSQSGHNTVSWYQQALGQGPQFIFQYYREEENGRGNFPPRFSGLQFPNYSSELNVNALELDDSALYLCASSLGLAGGYNEQFFGPGTRLTVL.